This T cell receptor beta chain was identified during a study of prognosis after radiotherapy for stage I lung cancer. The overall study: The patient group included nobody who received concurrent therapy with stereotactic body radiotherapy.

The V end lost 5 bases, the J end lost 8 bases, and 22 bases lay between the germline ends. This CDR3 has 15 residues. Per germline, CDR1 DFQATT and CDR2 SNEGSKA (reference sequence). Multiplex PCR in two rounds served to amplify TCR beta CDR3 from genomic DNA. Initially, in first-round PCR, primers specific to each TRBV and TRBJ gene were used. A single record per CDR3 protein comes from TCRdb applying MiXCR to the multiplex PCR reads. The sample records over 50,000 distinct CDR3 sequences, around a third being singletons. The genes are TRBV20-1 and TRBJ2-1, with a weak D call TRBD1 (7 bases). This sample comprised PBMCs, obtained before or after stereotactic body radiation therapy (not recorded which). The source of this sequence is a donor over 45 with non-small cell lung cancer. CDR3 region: CSADPKIGGGHEQFF. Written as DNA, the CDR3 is TGCAGTGCTGATCCCAAAATAGGAGGGGGCCATGAGCAGTTCTTC.